This is a list of T cell receptor beta chains from one sample in a study of blood T cell repertoires in COVID-19. This table comes from immunoSEQ multiplex PCR, and its TCRdb copy is limited to in-frame clones, with some not included. The sample consists of 150,000 to 200,000 clones, over 80% of them appearing once. The sequenced material came from peripheral blood. The receptors shown here come from a woman aged 65 to 85 with COVID-19, enrolled during active disease. CDR3s include the opening cysteine and the closing phenylalanine or tryptophan. A D gene is named only where the DNA matches it firmly. Expanded clones are given a class, and other clones once, few, many or no size at all.

>TRBV10-3|TRBD2|TRBJ2-1|15|once
CAISAVAGSYNEQFF
TGTGCCATCAGTGCCGTAGCGGGTTCATACAATGAGCAGTTCTTC
>TRBV27|.|TRBJ1-1|14|.
CASRMGQPNTEAFF
TGTGCCAGCAGAATGGGACAACCGAACACTGAAGCTTTCTTT
>TRBV25-1|TRBD2|TRBJ2-2|14|.
CASSVAGVSGELFF
TGTGCCAGCAGTGTCGCGGGAGTTAGCGGGGAGCTGTTTTTT
>TRBV19|.|TRBJ2-3|15|.
CASRGFEGVRDTQYF
TGTGCCAGTAGAGGCTTTGAGGGAGTGCGAGATACGCAGTATTTT
>TRBV28|TRBD1|TRBJ1-3|16|many
CASSSPGQGGGNTIYF
TGTGCCAGCTCTAGCCCGGGACAGGGAGGTGGAAACACCATATATTTT
>TRBV18|.|TRBJ2-1|13|.
CASSPNVGDEQFF
TGTGCCAGCTCACCAAATGTAGGGGATGAGCAGTTCTTC
>TRBV29-1|TRBD2|TRBJ2-3|17|.
CSVERDGLAGVTDTQYF
TGCAGCGTTGAGAGGGACGGACTAGCGGGGGTCACAGATACGCAGTATTTT
>TRBV24-1|TRBD2|TRBJ2-2|14|.
CATMTSGIVGELFF
TGTGCCACCATGACTAGCGGGATCGTCGGGGAGCTGTTTTTT
>TRBV11-1|.|TRBJ2-1|13|.
CASSAGSHNEQFF
TGTGCCAGCAGCGCCGGGTCCCACAATGAGCAGTTCTTC
>TRBV19|TRBD2|TRBJ2-1|15|.
CASSILAGLYNEQFF
TGTGCCAGTAGTATTCTAGCGGGCCTCTACAATGAGCAGTTCTTC
>TRBV7-9|.|TRBJ1-2|13|few
CASSLEETVDYTF
TGTGCCAGCAGCTTAGAAGAGACTGTTGACTACACCTTC
>TRBV10-2|.|TRBJ1-1|13|once
CASTRGTNTEAFF
TGCGCCAGCACTAGGGGGACAAACACTGAAGCTTTCTTT
>TRBV6-2/TRBV6-3|TRBD2|TRBJ2-1|19|.
CASSYSINGREGSYNEQFF
TGTGCCAGCAGTTACTCTATCAATGGGCGGGAGGGTTCCTACAATGAGCAGTTCTTC
>TRBV19|TRBD1|TRBJ1-2|16|.
CASSSARTGRDYGYTF
TGTGCCAGTAGTAGCGCTCGGACAGGACGGGACTATGGCTACACCTTC
>TRBV6-5|TRBD1|TRBJ1-2|14|.
CASSYLTGGNGYTF
TGTGCCAGCAGTTACCTGACAGGGGGGAATGGCTACACCTTC
>TRBV2|.|TRBJ2-7|13|.
CASSFSRSYEQYF
TGTGCCAGCAGTTTCTCGCGCTCCTACGAGCAGTACTTC
>TRBV5-4|.|TRBJ2-5|14|.
CASSLTMEQETQYF
TGTGCCAGCAGCTTGACTATGGAACAAGAGACCCAGTACTTC
>TRBV19|TRBD2|TRBJ2-7|14|.
CASSLSGRGYEQYF
TGTGCCAGTAGTCTTAGCGGGAGAGGATACGAGCAGTACTTC
>TRBV28|.|TRBJ1-4|15|.
CASRGLKATNEKLFF
TGTGCCAGCAGGGGGCTGAAAGCAACTAATGAAAAACTGTTTTTT
>TRBV30|TRBD1|TRBJ1-1|13|.
CASLAGQRTEAFF
TGTGCCTCCTTGGCGGGACAGCGAACTGAAGCTTTCTTT
>TRBV6-1|TRBD2|TRBJ2-1|15|.
CASSEGTSRGNEQFF
TGTGCCAGCAGTGAAGGGACTAGCAGAGGGAATGAGCAGTTCTTC
>TRBV28|TRBD1|TRBJ1-2|12|.
CASSDRVEGYTF
TGTGCCAGCAGTGACAGGGTGGAAGGCTACACCTTC
>TRBV7-9|TRBD1|TRBJ1-2|14|many
CASQQGQGIGGYTF
TGTGCCAGCCAGCAAGGACAGGGGATTGGTGGCTACACCTTC
>TRBV19|TRBD2|TRBJ2-3|20|once
CASIGGQLAGVDLGGDTQYF
TGTGCCAGTATTGGAGGGCAGTTAGCGGGAGTGGATTTGGGGGGAGATACGCAGTATTTT
>TRBV15|TRBD2|TRBJ2-5|17|.
CATSRDFGLAGEETQYF
TGTGCCACCAGCAGAGATTTCGGACTAGCGGGAGAAGAGACCCAGTACTTC
>TRBV12-3/TRBV12-4|.|TRBJ1-2|12|.
CASSLTGYGYTF
TGTGCCAGCAGTTTAACAGGATATGGCTACACCTTC
>TRBV24-1|TRBD2|TRBJ2-3|16|.
CATSEGGGRARDTQYF
TGTGCCACCAGTGAAGGGGGCGGGAGGGCCAGAGATACGCAGTATTTT
>TRBV4-1|TRBD1|TRBJ1-2|15|.
CASSQAIQGARGYTF
TGCGCCAGCAGCCAAGCAATACAGGGGGCACGGGGCTACACCTTC
>TRBV6-6|TRBD1|TRBJ1-4|15|.
CASSRDRSTNEKLFF
TGTGCCAGCAGTCGGGACAGGTCAACTAATGAAAAACTGTTTTTT
>TRBV27|.|TRBJ2-7|14|.
CASSLLQGGREQYF
TGTGCCAGCAGTTTATTACAGGGGGGGAGAGAGCAGTACTTC
>TRBV5-1|TRBD2|TRBJ2-7|15|.
CASSLAGTSALEQYF
TGCGCCAGCAGCTTGGCCGGGACTAGCGCGTTAGAGCAGTACTTC